These 5 T cell receptor beta chains share one sample of origin, sequenced in a study of blood T cell repertoires in COVID-19. The method was immunoSEQ multiplex PCR; TCRdb's version includes in-frame clones alone and lacks a portion of them. The sample lists tens of thousands of clones; roughly nine tenths were seen once. The material sequenced was peripheral blood. These receptor sequences come from a man between 35 and 55 years old with COVID-19, enrolled during active disease.

This clone was found once. The V call is TRBV9, the J call TRBJ2-3, with D perhaps matching TRBD2 (5 bases). Germline V gene data show CDR1 as SGDLS and CDR2 as YYNGEE. There are 17 residues in the CDR3. The V end was cut by 3 bases, the J end by 4 bases, with 21 bases between. CDR3 sequence reads: CASSGRAGLAASDTQYF. The CDR3, as DNA: TGTGCCAGCAGCGGCCGGGCGGGTCTGGCTGCCTCAGATACGCAGTATTTT. Full variable domain (remainder filled in from reference TRBV9 and TRBJ2-3): DSGVTQTPKHLITATGQRVTLRCSPRSGDLSVYWYQQSLDQGLQFLIQYYNGEERAKGNILERFSAQQFPDLHSELNLSSLELGDSALYFCASSGRAGLAASDTQYFGPGTRLTVL.

The chain employs TRBV5-1 and TRBJ2-7, with 9 nucleotides matching TRBD2. CDR1 and CDR2 from the germline V gene are SGHRS and YFSETQ. J was trimmed by 3 bases and V by 1 base; bases with no gene match: 11. The CDR3 totals 17 residues. The CDR3 nucleotides read TGCGCCAGCAGCTTGTCGCGGGGGGGCCCGACAAACTACGAGCAGTACTTC. It is translated as CASSLSRGGPTNYEQYF.

The CDR3 DNA reads TGTGCCAGCGGAGGGCAGGGAAGGGAGACCCAGTACTTC. Protein sequence: CASGGQGRETQYF. The rearrangement uses TRBV2 and TRBJ2-5, with D perhaps matching TRBD2 (6 bases). The CDR3 runs 13 residues. Germline CDR1 is SNHLY and CDR2 is FYNNEI. V was pared by 8 bases and J by 5 bases, with 15 bases between.

The V gene is TRBV3-1 (or the pseudogene TRBV3-2), the J gene TRBJ2-1; no clear D gene. Trimming took off 4 bases at V and 6 bases at J, with 10 bases between the two ends. CDR3 length equals 13 residues. In germline, CDR1 is LGHDT, CDR2 YNNKEL (reference sequence). The CDR3 sequence is CASSRSGSNEQFF. Written as DNA, the CDR3 is TGTGCCAGCAGCCGTTCCGGTTCCAATGAGCAGTTCTTC.

This rearrangement joins TRBV24-1 to TRBJ2-7; 9 bases map to TRBD1. Germline CDR1 KGHDR, CDR2 SFDVKD. The CDR3 contains 13 residues. V dropped 4 bases and J dropped 4; count of bases not matched to a gene: 1. The CDR3 nucleotides are TGTGCCACCAGTGAGGGGACAGGGTACGAGCAGTACTTC. It encodes CATSEGTGYEQYF.